This is a list of T cell receptor beta chains from one sample in a study of blood T cell repertoires in COVID-19. Measured with immunoSEQ multiplex PCR; TCRdb has only the in-frame clones, and not every one. The data show under 350,000 clones, around 89% seen once. Sequences were obtained from peripheral blood. These receptors were obtained from a man aged 40-49 years with acute or convalescent COVID-19. Both conserved end residues are part of each CDR3. Not all rows give a size; the values are once, few, many and, for expanded clones, a class.

V | size | CDR3
TRBV30 | NA | CAWSPVDYGYTF
TRBV2 | NA | CASRTGGNEKLFF
TRBV19 | NA | CASTSGVPYTQYF
TRBV7-2 | NA | CASSSDRAYQPQHF
TRBV6-2/TRBV6-3 | NA | CASSPGGASSYEQYF
TRBV15 | NA | CATSRGWAEDQETQYF
TRBV5-4 | NA | CASSLNRGSYGYTF
TRBV30 | NA | CAWGTVLTGELFF
TRBV7-6 | NA | CASSSRQGFTGELFF
TRBV3-1/TRBV3-2 | few | CASSPWGRADTEAFF
TRBV5-5 | NA | CASSLSPNYEQYF
TRBV6-6 | once | CASSYSRTPAAEAFF
TRBV14 | NA | CASSGGWANTGELFF
TRBV28 | NA | CASSLGGAGSYNEQFF
TRBV5-1 | NA | CASRTALGVYNSPLHF
TRBV6-5 | NA | CASSYIGGAPGNTIYF
TRBV6-1 | NA | CASSERGRDTEAFF
TRBV30 | NA | CAWSVRLAGVVEQYF
TRBV15 | NA | CATSRELDRPSTDTQYF
TRBV5-5 | NA | CASSLSRDTEAFF
TRBV3-1/TRBV3-2 | NA | CASSQGDWGYTF
TRBV18 | once | CASSPPSSGRQVGAFF
TRBV11-3 | NA | CASSPGGTYSYEQYF
TRBV4-1 | NA | CASSQGSSERGGYTF
TRBV4-2 | NA | CASSQDLGARNTEAFF
TRBV24-1 | NA | CATSDSTGKKAQHF